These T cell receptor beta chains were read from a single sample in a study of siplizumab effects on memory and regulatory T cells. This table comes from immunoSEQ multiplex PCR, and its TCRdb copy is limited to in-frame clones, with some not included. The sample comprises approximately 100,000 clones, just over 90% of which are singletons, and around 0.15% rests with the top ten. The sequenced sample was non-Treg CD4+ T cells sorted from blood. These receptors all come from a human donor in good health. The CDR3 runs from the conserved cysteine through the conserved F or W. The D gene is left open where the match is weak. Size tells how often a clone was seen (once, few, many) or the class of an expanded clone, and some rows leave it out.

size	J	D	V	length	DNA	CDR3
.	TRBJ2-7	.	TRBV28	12	TGTGCCAGCAGGGATGGTCTCCGCGAGCAGTACTTC	CASRDGLREQYF
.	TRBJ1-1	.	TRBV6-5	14	TGTGCCAGCAGTTACCGTTTAGTGGACACTGAAGCTTTCTTT	CASSYRLVDTEAFF
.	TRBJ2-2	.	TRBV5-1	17	TGCGCCAGCAGCGGTACTGGGCCCCGGGATGGGACCGGGGAGCTGTTTTTT	CASSGTGPRDGTGELFF
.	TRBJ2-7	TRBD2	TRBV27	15	TGTGCCAGCAGTCTAACTAGCGGGGGGTACTACGAGCAGTACTTC	CASSLTSGGYYEQYF
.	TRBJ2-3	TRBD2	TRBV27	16	TGTGCCAGCAGTCACCGTAGTAGCGGGGGGTCGGATACGCAGTATTTT	CASSHRSSGGSDTQYF
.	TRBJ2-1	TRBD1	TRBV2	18	TGTGCCAGCGGCCGGGACAGGGGCCCCCTGAGCTCCTACAATGAGCAGTTCTTC	CASGRDRGPLSSYNEQFF
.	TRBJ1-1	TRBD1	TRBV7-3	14	TGTGCCAGCAGCCTCCTTGACAGGGTCACTGAAGCTTTCTTT	CASSLLDRVTEAFF
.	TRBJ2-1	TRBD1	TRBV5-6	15	TGTGCCAGCAGCTGGACAGGGACGGATGACAATGAGCAGTTCTTC	CASSWTGTDDNEQFF
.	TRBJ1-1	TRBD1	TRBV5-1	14	TGCGCCAGCAGCCCGGGGACAGGGGGCTCCGTTGCTTTCTTT	CASSPGTGGSVAFF
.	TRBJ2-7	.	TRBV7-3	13	TGTGCCAGCAGCTTAGAGCGAAACTACGAGCAGTACTTC	CASSLERNYEQYF
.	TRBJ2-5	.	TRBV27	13	TGTGCCAGCAGTAATCGGGGAGGAGAGACCCAGTACTTC	CASSNRGGETQYF
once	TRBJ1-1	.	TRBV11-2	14	TGTGCCAGCAGCTTAGCCTTAGTTAGGCCTGAAGCTTTCTTT	CASSLALVRPEAFF
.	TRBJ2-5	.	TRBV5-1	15	TGCGCCAGCAGCTTGGCCGTCGGGTATTTGGAGACCCAGTACTTC	CASSLAVGYLETQYF
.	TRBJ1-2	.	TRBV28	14	TGTGCCAGCAGTCCACCGGGACACAGCTATGGCTACACCTTC	CASSPPGHSYGYTF
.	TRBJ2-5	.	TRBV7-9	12	TGTGCCAGCAGCAACCCTCAAGAGACCCAGTACTTC	CASSNPQETQYF
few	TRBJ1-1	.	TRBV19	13	TGTGCCAGTAGTATGTCACAGAACACTGAAGCTTTCTTT	CASSMSQNTEAFF
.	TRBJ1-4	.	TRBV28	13	TGTGCCAGCAGTTTCCCAGCTCTGGAAAAACTGTTTTTT	CASSFPALEKLFF
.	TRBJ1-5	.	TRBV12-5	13	TGTGCTAGTGGTGGGGCAGGGAATCAGCCCCAGCATTTT	CASGGAGNQPQHF